This T cell receptor beta chain was sequenced for a study of CD8 T cells in Susac syndrome. The RNA input was about 0.5 to 1 ug, and it was reverse transcribed with random hexamers. Using its own MiXCR run on the immunoSEQ multiplex PCR reads, TCRdb lists one record per CDR3 protein. Altogether a few hundred thousand distinct CDR3 sequences are present, approximately 84% being singletons, with the ten largest covering approximately 0.11%. The study sequenced TCR beta in blood CD8+ and CD4+ T cells. The multiple sclerosis control cohort comprised treatment-naive individuals presenting with stable or active relapsing-remitting disease. TEMRA cells were enriched by FACS, and CD4+ and CD8+ T cells were negatively isolated. V was pared by 2 bases and J by 9 bases, with 6 bases between. This CDR3 region has 11 residues. Looked up from germline, CDR1 is SGHRS and CDR2 is YFSETQ.

The sequence was obtained from a human donor with multiple sclerosis. Specimen: CD8+ T cells from PBMCs. The genes are TRBV5-1 and TRBJ2-1; D is unresolved. DNA for the CDR3: TGCGCCAGCAGCTTACAGTCTGAGCAGTTCTTC. Amino acids: CASSLQSEQFF. Full variable domain (rest looked up from reference TRBV5-1 and TRBJ2-1): KAGVTQTPRYLIKTRGQQVTLSCSPISGHRSVSWYQQTPGQGLQFLFEYFSETQRNKGNFPGRFSGRQFSNSRSEMNVSTLELGDSALYLCASSLQSEQFFGPGTRLTVL.